The entry that follows covers one TCR beta chain sequence. Its antigen is unidentified. TCRdb re-called the RT-PCR reads through MiXCR, storing one row per CDR3 protein. This sample has 500,000 to 600,000 distinct CDR3 sequences, with 11% to 15% found just once. This sample was taken from a study of response to subunit inactivated influenza vaccine. Whole-study findings and limits: Authors suggested seasonal influenza vaccinations each recruit few new T cells.

Germline values: CDR1 SGHNT, CDR2 YENEEA. The ends lost 5 bases at V and 2 bases at J; junction bases unmatched: 7. CDR3 length equals 15 residues. The specimen was PBMCs from blood, collected less than 13 days after vaccination. The TCR sequence derives from a man aged 50 or older who received an inactivated influenza vaccine. The J gene is TRBJ1-2, the V gene TRBV11-3, with 8 bases aligning to TRBD1. The CDR3 DNA reads TGTGCCAGCAGCACCGGACAGGGTAGGAACTATGGCTACACCTTC. This gives the protein CASSTGQGRNYGYTF.